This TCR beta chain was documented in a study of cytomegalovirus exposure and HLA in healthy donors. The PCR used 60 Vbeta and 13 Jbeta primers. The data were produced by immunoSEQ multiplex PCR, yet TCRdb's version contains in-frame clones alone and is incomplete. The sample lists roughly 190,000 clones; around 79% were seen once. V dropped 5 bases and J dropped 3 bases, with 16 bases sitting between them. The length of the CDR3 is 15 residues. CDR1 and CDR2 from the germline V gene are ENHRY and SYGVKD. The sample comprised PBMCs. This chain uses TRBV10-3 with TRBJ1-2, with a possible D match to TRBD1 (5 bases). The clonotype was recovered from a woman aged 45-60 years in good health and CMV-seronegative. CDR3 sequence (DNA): TGTGCCATCAGTCCCACAGGAATTGGAGACTATGGCTACACCTTC. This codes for CAISPTGIGDYGYTF.